Following are 14 T cell receptor beta chains from one sample sequenced in a study of blood T cells in healthy people across ages. PCR was performed a second time for about 6 to 12 cycles using a sample-barcoded 5' primer and a J-beta primer mix. MiXCR, run by TCRdb on the 5' RACE reads, gives a single entry per CDR3 protein. The top ten clones hold about a tenth of a sample with more than 900,000 distinct CDR3 sequences, roughly 29% of them seen once. The same specimen was also included in a second study, on T cells of mothers and their children.

Sequences were obtained from blood. Receptors originate from a woman aged 35 to 49 in good health.

This clonotype was seen at least ten times. The chain is built from TRBV7-8 and TRBJ2-5, with D perhaps TRBD1 (6 bases). In germline, CDR1 is SGHVS, CDR2 FQNEAQ. This CDR3 comprises 15 residues. V dropped 0 bases and J dropped 5 bases, with 13 bases sitting between them. The CDR3 loop is CASSLAWGPGETQYF. The CDR3 nucleotides are TGTGCCAGCAGCTTAGCCTGGGGGCCGGGGGAGACCCAGTACTTC. The whole variable domain, remainder taken from reference TRBV7-8 and TRBJ2-5, is GAGVSQSPRYKVAKRGQDVALRCDPISGHVSLFWYQQALGQGPEFLTYFQNEAQLDKSGLPSDRFFAERPEGSVSTLKIQRTQQEDSAVYLCASSLAWGPGETQYFGPGTRLLVL.

The chain combines TRBV3-1 with TRBJ1-2, with a possible D match to TRBD1 (6 bases). CDR3 length: 16 amino acids. Germline V gene sequence: CDR1 LGHDT, CDR2 YNNKEL (reference sequence). Deletions cut 4 bases from V and 6 bases from J, with 21 bases between. CDR3 sequence: CASSLSSGGGGNGYTF. DNA of the CDR3: TGTGCCAGCAGCCTGTCCTCAGGCGGAGGGGGAAATGGCTACACCTTC. The whole variable domain, remainder taken from reference TRBV3-1 and TRBJ1-2, is DTAVSQTPKYLVTQMGNDKSIKCEQNLGHDTMYWYKQDSKKFLKIMFSYNNKELIINETVPNRFSPKSPDKAHLNLHINSLELGDSAVYFCASSLSSGGGGNGYTFGSGTRLTVV.

The chain is built from TRBV20-1 and TRBJ2-4, with 10 bases identical to TRBD1. The CDR3 length is 14 residues. Trimming cost V 4 bases and J 13 bases; bases outside gene matches: 13. Germline V gene lookup returns CDR1 DFQATT and CDR2 SNEGSKA (reference sequence). CDR3 amino acids: CSANRQGARKEQYF. CDR3 bases: TGCAGTGCTAACAGACAGGGGGCAAGGAAAGAGCAGTACTTC.

This clonotype was observed at least ten times. The chain combines TRBV20-1 with TRBJ2-5, with 7 bases fitting TRBD1. The V and J ends lost 1 base and 0 bases, in that order; junction bases with no gene match: 20. CDR1 is DFQATT and CDR2 is SNEGSKA in the germline V gene (reference sequence). CDR3 size: 20 residues. This CDR3 reads CSARVPLRLDRAQYQETQYF. In DNA form, the CDR3 reads TGCAGTGCTAGAGTCCCCCTTAGGCTTGACAGGGCCCAGTACCAAGAGACCCAGTACTTC.

About this clonotype itself: One base away lies a much larger clone, so this may be a sequencing read error. The chain carries TRBV3-1 and TRBJ2-7, with 10 positions matching TRBD2. CDR3 length equals 14 residues. Germline assignment: CDR1 LGHDT and CDR2 YNNKEL (reference sequence). V shed 10 bases, J shed 9 bases, and the junction held 15 bases outside the gene matches. Written as DNA, the CDR3 is TGTGCCACCTCCCTCTCTAGCGGGAGTCACGGGCAGTACTTC. It encodes CATSLSSGSHGQYF.

This clonotype was picked up many times. CDR3 region: CATSGQVRNQPQHF. The DNA for the CDR3 is TGTGCCACTTCTGGACAGGTCCGCAATCAGCCCCAGCATTTT. The J gene is TRBJ1-5, the V gene TRBV28; 7 bases map to TRBD1. Germline V CDR1 and CDR2: MDHEN, SYDVKM. The CDR3 totals 14 residues. V was clipped by 10 bases and J by 2 bases; unmatched bases: 8.

This clonotype occurred a few times. This chain joins TRBV10-3 and TRBJ1-2; a possible D gene is TRBD1 (5 bases). The CDR3 covers 15 residues. Germline values: CDR1 ENHRY, CDR2 SYGVKD. With 3 bases removed from V and 8 bases from J, the gap between germline ends came to 19 bases. The CDR3 protein is CAISDPVRTPGGYTF. In DNA form, the CDR3 reads TGTGCCATCAGTGACCCAGTCCGCACCCCAGGGGGCTACACCTTC.

The chain couples TRBV7-6 to TRBJ1-1; D remains ambiguous. Per the germline V gene, CDR1 is SGHVS and CDR2 is FNYEAQ. Between the trimmed V and J ends, which lost 5 bases and 10 bases, there was a span of 17 bases. The CDR3 covers 13 residues. The CDR3 spells CASSLASAGGAFF. The DNA of the CDR3 is TGTGCCAGCAGCCTCGCGTCGGCAGGTGGAGCTTTCTTT.

This clonotype showed up many times. The J gene is TRBJ1-6, the V gene TRBV25-1; unclear D gene. Germline V gene sequence: CDR1 MGHDK, CDR2 SYGVNS. With 2 bases removed from V and 7 bases from J, the gap between germline ends came to 6 bases. The CDR3 loop spans 13 amino acids. The DNA of the CDR3 is TGTGCCAGCAGTGAAAAGTCCAATTCACCCCTCCACTTT. It yields the protein CASSEKSNSPLHF.

The gene calls are TRBV5-1 and TRBJ1-4; no firm D call. The CDR3 is 13 amino acids. Looked up from germline, CDR1 is SGHRS and CDR2 is YFSETQ. Trimming removed 5 bases at V and 0 bases at J, with 5 bases between. The CDR3 here is CASRGSTNEKLFF. The CDR3 bases are TGCGCCAGCAGGGGGTCAACTAATGAAAAACTGTTTTTT.

The sample holds a few counts of this clonotype. This chain uses TRBV28 with TRBJ2-7, with D perhaps being TRBD1 or TRBD2 (5 bases each). Trimming cost V 5 bases and J 6 bases, with 17 bases left between them. CDR1 and CDR2 (germline): MDHEN, SYDVKM. This CDR3 region has 14 residues. The CDR3 loop is CASSPGTGPGEQYF. The CDR3 coding sequence is TGTGCCAGCAGTCCCGGGACGGGGCCGGGCGAGCAGTACTTC.

Many counts were recorded for this clonotype. The chain recombines TRBV20-1 with TRBJ1-2; tentatively, D is TRBD1 (6 bases). Trimming stripped 4 bases from V and 5 bases from J, with 11 bases between. The CDR3 spans 12 residues. Per germline, CDR1 DFQATT and CDR2 SNEGSKA (reference sequence). The CDR3 nucleotides are TGCAGTGCTACCGGTCAGGGGTATGGCTACACCTTC. It specifies CSATGQGYGYTF.

The chain carries TRBV29-1 and TRBJ2-1; D uncertain. Trimming cost V 1 base and J 9 bases, with 13 bases left between them. This CDR3 has 13 residues. Germline V gene data show CDR1 as SQVTM and CDR2 as ANQGSEA. CDR3 region: CSVEGGPLSEQFF. For the CDR3, the DNA is TGCAGCGTTGAAGGAGGACCCCTCAGTGAGCAGTTCTTC.

The J gene is TRBJ1-2, the V gene TRBV7-2; D is unclear. Trimming pared 2 bases from V and 7 bases from J, leaving 29 bases between. CDR1 SGHTA and CDR2 FQGNSA come from the germline V gene. This CDR3 spans 19 amino acids. This chain's CDR3 is CASSLWARAAQRSSRGYTF. The CDR3 nucleotides are TGTGCCAGCAGCTTATGGGCCCGGGCCGCACAAAGGTCGAGTCGTGGCTACACCTTC.